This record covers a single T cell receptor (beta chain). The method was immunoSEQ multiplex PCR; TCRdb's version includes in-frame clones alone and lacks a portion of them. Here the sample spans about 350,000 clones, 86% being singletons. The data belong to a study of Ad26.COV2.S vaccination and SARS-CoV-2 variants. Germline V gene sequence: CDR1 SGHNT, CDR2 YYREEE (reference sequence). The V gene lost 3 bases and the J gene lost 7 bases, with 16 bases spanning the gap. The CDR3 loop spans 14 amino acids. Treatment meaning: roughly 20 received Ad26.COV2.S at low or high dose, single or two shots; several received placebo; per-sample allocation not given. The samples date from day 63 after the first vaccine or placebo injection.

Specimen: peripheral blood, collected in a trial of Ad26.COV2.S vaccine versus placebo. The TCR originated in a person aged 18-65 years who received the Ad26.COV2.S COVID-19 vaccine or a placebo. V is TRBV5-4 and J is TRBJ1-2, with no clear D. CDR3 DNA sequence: TGTGCCAGCAGCTCCCGGGAGGTCAGGAGTGGCTACACCTTC. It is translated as CASSSREVRSGYTF. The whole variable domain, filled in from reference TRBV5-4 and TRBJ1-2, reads ETGVTQSPTHLIKTRGQQVTLRCSSQSGHNTVSWYQQALGQGPQFIFQYYREEENGRGNFPPRFSGLQFPNYSSELNVNALELDDSALYLCASSSREVRSGYTFGSGTRLTVV.